This T cell receptor (beta chain) appears in the sequencing data of a study of blood T cell repertoires in COVID-19. Across the study: Both acute and convalescent COVID-19 samples were obtained from the United States, Italy and Spain. Sources were T cells, B-cell-depleted T cells, or PBMCs; the material itself was cDNA or gDNA.

Trimming cost V 0 bases and J 5 bases, with 13 bases left between them. CDR3 length equals 15 residues. Germline-derived CDR1 and CDR2 are WNHNN and SYGVQD (reference sequence). Original data processing: Cell counts per sample came from amplifying reference gene primers. Measured with immunoSEQ multiplex PCR; TCRdb has only the in-frame clones, and not every one. The DNA gave D and trimming, while V, J and clone size come from that table. The repertoire holds 250,000 to 350,000 clones, around 90% seen once, with roughly 2.9% in the top ten. The TCR sequence derives from a woman in her thirties with COVID-19, enrolled during active disease. This chain connects TRBV10-1 to TRBJ2-5; a weak D match, TRBD2 (5 bases). Sequencing used peripheral blood. CDR3 sequence: CASSESRGSLETQYF. CDR3 coding DNA: TGCGCCAGCAGTGAGTCGAGAGGGAGTTTGGAGACCCAGTACTTC.